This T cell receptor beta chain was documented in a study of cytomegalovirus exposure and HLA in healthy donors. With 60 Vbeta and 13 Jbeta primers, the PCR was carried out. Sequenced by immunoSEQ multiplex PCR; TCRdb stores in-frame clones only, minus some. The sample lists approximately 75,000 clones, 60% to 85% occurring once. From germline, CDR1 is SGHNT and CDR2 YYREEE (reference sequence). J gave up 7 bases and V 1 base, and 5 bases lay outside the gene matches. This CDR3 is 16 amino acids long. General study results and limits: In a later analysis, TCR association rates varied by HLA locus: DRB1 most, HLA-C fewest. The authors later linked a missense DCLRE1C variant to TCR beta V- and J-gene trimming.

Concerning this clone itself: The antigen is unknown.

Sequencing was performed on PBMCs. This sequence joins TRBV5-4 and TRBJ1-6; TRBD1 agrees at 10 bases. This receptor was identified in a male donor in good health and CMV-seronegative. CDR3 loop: CASSLWTGGPNSPLHF. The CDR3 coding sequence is TGTGCCAGCAGCTTGTGGACAGGGGGTCCCAATTCACCCCTCCACTTT.